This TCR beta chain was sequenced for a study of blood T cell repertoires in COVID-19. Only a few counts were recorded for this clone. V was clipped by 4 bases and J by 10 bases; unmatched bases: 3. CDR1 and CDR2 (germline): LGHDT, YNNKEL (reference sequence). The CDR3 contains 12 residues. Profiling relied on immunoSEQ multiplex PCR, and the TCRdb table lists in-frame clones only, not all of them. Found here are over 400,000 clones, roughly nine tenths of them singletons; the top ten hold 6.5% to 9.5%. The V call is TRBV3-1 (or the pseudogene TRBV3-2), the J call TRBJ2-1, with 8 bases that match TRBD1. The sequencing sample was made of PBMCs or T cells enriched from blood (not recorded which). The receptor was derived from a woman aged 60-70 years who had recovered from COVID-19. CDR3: CASSRGQGEQFF. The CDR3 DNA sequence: TGTGCCAGCAGCCGAGGACAGGGCGAGCAGTTCTTC.